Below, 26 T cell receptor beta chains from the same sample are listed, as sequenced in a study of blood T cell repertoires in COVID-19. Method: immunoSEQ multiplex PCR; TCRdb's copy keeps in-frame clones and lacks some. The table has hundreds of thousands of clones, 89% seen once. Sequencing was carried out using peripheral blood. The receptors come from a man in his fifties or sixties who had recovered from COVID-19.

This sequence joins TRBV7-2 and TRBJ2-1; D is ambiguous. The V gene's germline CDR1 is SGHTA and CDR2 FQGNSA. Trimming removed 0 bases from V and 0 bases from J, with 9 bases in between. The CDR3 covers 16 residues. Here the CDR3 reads CASSLAVQDSYNEQFF. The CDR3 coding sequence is TGTGCCAGCAGCTTAGCTGTTCAGGACTCCTACAATGAGCAGTTCTTC.

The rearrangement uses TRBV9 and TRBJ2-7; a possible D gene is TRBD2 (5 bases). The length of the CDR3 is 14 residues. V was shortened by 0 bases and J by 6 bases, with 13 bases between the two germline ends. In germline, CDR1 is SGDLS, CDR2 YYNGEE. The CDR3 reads CASSVEGFGVEQYF. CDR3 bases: TGTGCCAGCAGCGTAGAAGGATTCGGGGTCGAGCAGTACTTC.

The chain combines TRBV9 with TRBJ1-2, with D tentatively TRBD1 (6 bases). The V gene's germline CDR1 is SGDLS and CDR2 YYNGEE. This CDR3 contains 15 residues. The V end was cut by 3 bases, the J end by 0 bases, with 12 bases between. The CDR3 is CASSAGAGANYGYTF. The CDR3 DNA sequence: TGTGCCAGCAGCGCAGGGGCCGGGGCTAACTATGGCTACACCTTC.

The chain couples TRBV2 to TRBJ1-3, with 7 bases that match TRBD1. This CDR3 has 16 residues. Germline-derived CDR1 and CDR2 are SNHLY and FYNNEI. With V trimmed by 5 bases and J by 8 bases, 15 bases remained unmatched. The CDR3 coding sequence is TGTGCCAGCAGTCATAGTGGCGCAGGGGGAGCGGACACCATATATTTT. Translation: CASSHSGAGGADTIYF. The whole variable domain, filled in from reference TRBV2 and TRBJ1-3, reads EPEVTQTPSHQVTQMGQEVILRCVPISNHLYFYWYRQILGQKVEFLVSFYNNEISEKSEIFDDQFSVERPDGSNFTLKIRSTKLEDSAMYFCASSHSGAGGADTIYFGEGSWLTVV.

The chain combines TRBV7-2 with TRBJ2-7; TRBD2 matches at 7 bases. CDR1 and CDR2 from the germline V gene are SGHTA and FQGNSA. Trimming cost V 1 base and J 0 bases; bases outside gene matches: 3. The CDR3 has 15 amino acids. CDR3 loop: CASSLDLAVSYEQYF. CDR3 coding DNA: TGTGCCAGCAGCTTAGATCTAGCGGTCTCCTACGAGCAGTACTTC.

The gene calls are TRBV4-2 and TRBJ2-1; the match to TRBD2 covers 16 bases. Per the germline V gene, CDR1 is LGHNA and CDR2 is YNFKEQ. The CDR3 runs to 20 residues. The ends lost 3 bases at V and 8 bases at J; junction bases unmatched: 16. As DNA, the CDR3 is TGTGCCAGCAGCCAGGCTATTCCCGGGACTAGCGGGGGGGTCCCCTATGAGCAGTTCTTC. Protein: CASSQAIPGTSGGVPYEQFF.

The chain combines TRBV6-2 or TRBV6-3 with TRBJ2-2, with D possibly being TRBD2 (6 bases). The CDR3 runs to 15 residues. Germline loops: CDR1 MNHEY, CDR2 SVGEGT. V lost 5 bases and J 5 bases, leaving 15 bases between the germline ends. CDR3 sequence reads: CASSAAGRGTGELFF. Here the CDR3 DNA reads TGTGCCAGCAGTGCCGCGGGGCGAGGGACCGGGGAGCTGTTTTTT.

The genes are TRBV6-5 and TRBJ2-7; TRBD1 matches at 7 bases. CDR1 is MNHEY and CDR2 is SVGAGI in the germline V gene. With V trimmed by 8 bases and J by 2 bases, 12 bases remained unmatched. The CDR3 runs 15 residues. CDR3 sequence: CASGGSQGLTYEQYF. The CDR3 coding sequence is TGTGCCAGCGGGGGCTCACAGGGGTTGACCTACGAGCAGTACTTC.

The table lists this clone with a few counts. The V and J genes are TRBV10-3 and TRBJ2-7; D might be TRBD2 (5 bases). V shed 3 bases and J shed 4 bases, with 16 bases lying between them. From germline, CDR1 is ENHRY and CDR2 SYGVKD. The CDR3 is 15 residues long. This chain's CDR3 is CAISDPGKEAYEQYF. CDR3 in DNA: TGTGCCATCAGTGATCCTGGAAAGGAGGCGTACGAGCAGTACTTC.

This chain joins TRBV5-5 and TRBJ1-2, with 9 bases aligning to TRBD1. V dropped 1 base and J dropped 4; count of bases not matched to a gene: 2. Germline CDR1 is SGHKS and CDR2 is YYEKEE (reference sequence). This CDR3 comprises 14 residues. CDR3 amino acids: CASSLQGQGYGYTF. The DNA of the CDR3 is TGTGCCAGCAGCTTGCAGGGACAGGGCTATGGCTACACCTTC.

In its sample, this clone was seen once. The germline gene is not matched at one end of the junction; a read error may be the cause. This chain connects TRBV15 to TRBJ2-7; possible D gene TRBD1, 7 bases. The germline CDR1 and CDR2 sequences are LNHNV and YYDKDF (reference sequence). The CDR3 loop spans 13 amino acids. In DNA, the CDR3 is TGTGCCACCAGCAGAGATTTTAGCGGCAGGGGGGACTTC. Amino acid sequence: CATSRDFSGRGDF.

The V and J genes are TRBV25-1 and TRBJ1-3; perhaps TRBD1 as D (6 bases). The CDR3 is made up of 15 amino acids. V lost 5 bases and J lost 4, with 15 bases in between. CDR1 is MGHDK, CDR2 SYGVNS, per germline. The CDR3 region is CASSTRQALGNTIYF. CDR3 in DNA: TGTGCCAGCAGTACGCGACAGGCGCTCGGAAACACCATATATTTT.

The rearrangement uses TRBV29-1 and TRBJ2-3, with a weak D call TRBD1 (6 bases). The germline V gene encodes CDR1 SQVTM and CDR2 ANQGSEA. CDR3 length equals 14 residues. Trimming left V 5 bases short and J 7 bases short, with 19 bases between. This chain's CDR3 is CSVPTGPLANTQYF. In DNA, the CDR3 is TGCAGCGTTCCGACAGGACCCCTAGCAAATACGCAGTATTTT.

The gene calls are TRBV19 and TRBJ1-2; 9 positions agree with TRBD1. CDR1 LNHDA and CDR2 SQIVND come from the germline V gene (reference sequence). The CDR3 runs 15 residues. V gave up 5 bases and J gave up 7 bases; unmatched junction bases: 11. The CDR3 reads CASSVQGAQKAGYTF. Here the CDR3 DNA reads TGTGCCAGTAGTGTACAGGGGGCGCAGAAGGCTGGCTACACCTTC.

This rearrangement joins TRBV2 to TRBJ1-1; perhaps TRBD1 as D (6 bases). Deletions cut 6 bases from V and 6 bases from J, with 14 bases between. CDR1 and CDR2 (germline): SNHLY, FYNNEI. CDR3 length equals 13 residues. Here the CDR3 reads CASRGTGSSEAFF. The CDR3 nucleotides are TGTGCCAGCAGGGGAACAGGGAGTTCTGAAGCTTTCTTT. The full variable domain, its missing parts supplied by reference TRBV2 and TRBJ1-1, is EPEVTQTPSHQVTQMGQEVILRCVPISNHLYFYWYRQILGQKVEFLVSFYNNEISEKSEIFDDQFSVERPDGSNFTLKIRSTKLEDSAMYFCASRGTGSSEAFFGQGTRLTVV.

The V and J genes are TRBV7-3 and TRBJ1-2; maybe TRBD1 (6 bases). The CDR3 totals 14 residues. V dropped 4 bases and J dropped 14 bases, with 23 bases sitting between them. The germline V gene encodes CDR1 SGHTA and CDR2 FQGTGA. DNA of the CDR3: TGTGCCAGCAGCTCACGCTCCGGGACACTAGGGGTGACCTTC. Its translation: CASSSRSGTLGVTF.

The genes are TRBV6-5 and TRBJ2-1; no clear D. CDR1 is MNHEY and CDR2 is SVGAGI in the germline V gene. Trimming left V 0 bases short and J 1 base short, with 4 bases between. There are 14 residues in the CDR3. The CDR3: CASSYSESYNEQFF. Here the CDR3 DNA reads TGTGCCAGCAGTTACTCGGAGTCCTACAATGAGCAGTTCTTC.

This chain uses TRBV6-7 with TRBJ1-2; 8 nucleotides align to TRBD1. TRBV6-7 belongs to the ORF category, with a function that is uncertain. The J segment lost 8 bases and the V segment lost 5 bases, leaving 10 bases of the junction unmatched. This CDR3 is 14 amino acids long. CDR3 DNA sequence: TGTGCCAGCAGTATTCGACAGGGGCCGCACGGCTACACCTTC. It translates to CASSIRQGPHGYTF.

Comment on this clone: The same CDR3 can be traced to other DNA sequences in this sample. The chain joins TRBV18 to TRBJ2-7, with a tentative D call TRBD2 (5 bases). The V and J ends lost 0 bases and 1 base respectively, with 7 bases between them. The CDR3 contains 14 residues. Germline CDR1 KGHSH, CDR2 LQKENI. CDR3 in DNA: TGTGCCAGCTCACCACCTCCGGGGTCCTACGAGCAGTACTTC. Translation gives CASSPPPGSYEQYF.

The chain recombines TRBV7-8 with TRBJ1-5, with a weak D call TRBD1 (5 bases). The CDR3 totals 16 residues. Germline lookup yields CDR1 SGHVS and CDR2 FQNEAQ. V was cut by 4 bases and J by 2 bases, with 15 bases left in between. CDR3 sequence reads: CASSSVRGGGNQPQHF. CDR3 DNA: TGTGCCAGCAGCTCAGTTCGGGGGGGTGGCAATCAGCCCCAGCATTTT.

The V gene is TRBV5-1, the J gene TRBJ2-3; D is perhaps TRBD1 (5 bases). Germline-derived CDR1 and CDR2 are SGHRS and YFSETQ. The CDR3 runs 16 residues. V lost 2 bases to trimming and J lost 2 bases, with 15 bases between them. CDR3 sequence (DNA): TGCGCCAGCAGCTTAAGGGCGAGACAGCCCACAGATACGCAGTATTTT. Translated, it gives CASSLRARQPTDTQYF.

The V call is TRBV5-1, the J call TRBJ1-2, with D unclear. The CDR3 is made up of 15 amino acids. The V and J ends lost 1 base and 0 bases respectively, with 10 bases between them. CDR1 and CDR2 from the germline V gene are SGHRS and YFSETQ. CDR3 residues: CASSLRLGANYGYTF. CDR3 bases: TGCGCCAGCAGCTTGCGTCTCGGGGCTAACTATGGCTACACCTTC.

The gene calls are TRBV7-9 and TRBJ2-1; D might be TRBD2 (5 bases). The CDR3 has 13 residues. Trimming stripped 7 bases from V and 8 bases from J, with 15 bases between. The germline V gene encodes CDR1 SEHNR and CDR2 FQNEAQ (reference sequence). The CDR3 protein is CASIRGGWDEQFF. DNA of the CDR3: TGTGCCAGCATCCGTGGCGGGTGGGATGAGCAGTTCTTC.

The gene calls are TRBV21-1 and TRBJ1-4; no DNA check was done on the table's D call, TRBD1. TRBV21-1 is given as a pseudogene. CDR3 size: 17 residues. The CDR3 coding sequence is TGTGCCAGCAGCAAGCAGGGGGCGAAAGCAACTAATGAAAAACTGTTTTTT. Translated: CASSKQGAKATNEKLFF.

The CDR3 DNA follows: TGTGCCACCCATGTAACTAGCGGGAGGGCCGTGGACGAGCAGTACTTC. Its translation is CATHVTSGRAVDEQYF. J is TRBJ2-7 and V is TRBV27; 13 positions match TRBD2. Per germline, CDR1 MNHEY and CDR2 SMNVEV (reference sequence). The CDR3 consists of 16 residues. Trimming cost V 10 bases and J 5 bases; bases outside gene matches: 14.

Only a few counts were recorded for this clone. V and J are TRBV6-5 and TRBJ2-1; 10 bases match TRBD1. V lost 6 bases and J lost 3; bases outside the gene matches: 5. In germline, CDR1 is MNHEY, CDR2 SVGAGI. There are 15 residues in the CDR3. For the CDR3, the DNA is TGTGCCAGCAGGCGGGACAGGGGCTACTACAATGAGCAGTTCTTC. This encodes CASRRDRGYYNEQFF.